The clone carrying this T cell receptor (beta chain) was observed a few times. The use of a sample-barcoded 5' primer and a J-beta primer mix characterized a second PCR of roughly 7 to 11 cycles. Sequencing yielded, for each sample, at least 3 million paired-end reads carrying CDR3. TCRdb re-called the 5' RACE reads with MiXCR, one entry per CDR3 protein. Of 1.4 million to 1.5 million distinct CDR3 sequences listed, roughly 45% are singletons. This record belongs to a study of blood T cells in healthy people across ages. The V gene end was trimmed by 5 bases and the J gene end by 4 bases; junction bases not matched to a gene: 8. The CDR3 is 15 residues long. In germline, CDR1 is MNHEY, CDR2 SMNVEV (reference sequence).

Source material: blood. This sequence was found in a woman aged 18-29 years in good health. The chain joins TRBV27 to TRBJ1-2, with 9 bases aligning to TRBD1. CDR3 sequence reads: CASSHSTGGPYGYTF. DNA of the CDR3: TGTGCCAGCAGTCACTCGACAGGGGGGCCCTATGGCTACACCTTC.